The 16 T cell receptor beta chains in this list originate from one sample, sequenced in a study of CD8 T cells in Susac syndrome. Random hexamers were used to reverse transcribe about 0.5 to 1 ug of RNA. TCRdb passed the immunoSEQ multiplex PCR reads through MiXCR, listing each CDR3 protein once. The sample lists about 300,000 distinct CDR3 sequences; under 95% were seen once. Specimen: CD4+ T cells from PBMCs. These receptors were collected from a human donor with multiple sclerosis.

This chain links TRBV7-2 with TRBJ1-2, with 7 bases matching TRBD1. The V segment lost 1 base and the J segment 2 bases; nucleotides outside the gene matches: 10. The CDR3 totals 17 residues. Germline lookup yields CDR1 SGHTA and CDR2 FQGNSA. Written as DNA, the CDR3 is TGTGCCAGCAGCTTAGGTGTCCTTCTGGGACAGAACTATGGCTACACCTTC. Amino acids: CASSLGVLLGQNYGYTF.

This chain uses TRBV5-1 with TRBJ2-5, with TRBD2 identical over 7 bases. V gave up 6 bases and J gave up 3 bases; unmatched junction bases: 5. Germline lookup yields CDR1 SGHRS and CDR2 YFSETQ. CDR3 length equals 13 residues. CDR3 DNA sequence: TGCGCCAGCAAAATAGCGGGTGAAGAGACCCAGTACTTC. Protein product: CASKIAGEETQYF.

The chain couples TRBV6-1 to TRBJ1-6; no definite D call. The CDR3 totals 16 residues. V was clipped by 1 base and J by 3 bases, with 10 bases between them. Germline V gives CDR1 MNHNS, CDR2 SASEGT. The DNA of the CDR3 is TGTGCCAGCAGTGAAGAGGTCACCTTCTATAATTCACCCCTCCACTTT. Residues: CASSEEVTFYNSPLHF.

The chain employs TRBV6-5 and TRBJ2-5, with no clear D. Germline loops: CDR1 MNHEY, CDR2 SVGAGI. V was pared by 0 bases and J by 1 base, with 6 bases between. CDR3 length: 14 residues. The DNA for the CDR3 is TGTGCCAGCAGTTACTCCCCAGGCCAAGAGACCCAGTACTTC. Encoded protein: CASSYSPGQETQYF.

This chain links TRBV19 with TRBJ2-1; TRBD2 matches 7 bases. CDR1 is LNHDA, CDR2 SQIVND, per germline (reference sequence). This CDR3 is 15 amino acids long. Trimming removed 6 bases from V and 2 bases from J; junction bases left unmatched: 7. The CDR3 sequence is CASSSSSGTYNEQFF. The CDR3 DNA reads as TGTGCCAGTAGCTCTTCTAGCGGCACCTACAATGAGCAGTTCTTC.

The sample holds one count of this clonotype. This chain connects TRBV7-2 to TRBJ2-2; 9 bases are shared with TRBD2. The germline V gene encodes CDR1 SGHTA and CDR2 FQGNSA. The length of the CDR3 is 15 residues. Losses at the gene ends were 5 bases for V and 6 bases for J; bases not matched to a gene: 7. The CDR3 is CASSRSGSRPGELFF. The CDR3 DNA reads TGTGCCAGCAGCCGTAGCGGGAGTAGGCCCGGGGAGCTGTTTTTT.

In this sample, this clonotype turned up once. This chain connects TRBV19 to TRBJ1-2, with TRBD1 matching over 9 bases. Germline CDR1 reads LNHDA; CDR2 reads SQIVND (reference sequence). This CDR3 comprises 16 residues. The trim removed 5 bases at V and 4 bases at J, leaving 11 bases unmatched. The CDR3 DNA follows: TGTGCCAGTAGTGGGACAGGGAGTCACTTCTTCTATGGCTACACCTTC. This sequence encodes CASSGTGSHFFYGYTF.

The CDR3 loop is CASGNEKLFF. CDR3 DNA sequence: TGTGCCAGTGGGAATGAAAAACTGTTTTTT. This chain links TRBV19 with TRBJ1-4, with unresolved D. Germline V gene data show CDR1 as LNHDA and CDR2 as SQIVND (reference sequence). Trimming removed 8 bases from V and 5 bases from J, with 3 bases in between. This CDR3 has 10 amino acids.

The chain recombines TRBV20-1 with TRBJ2-7; 9 nucleotides match TRBD2. The CDR3 covers 15 residues. With V trimmed by 2 bases and J by 1 base, 6 bases remained unmatched. Germline values: CDR1 DFQATT, CDR2 SNEGSKA (reference sequence). CDR3 amino acids: CSARTGLAGSYEQYF. The CDR3 DNA sequence: TGCAGTGCTAGAACGGGGCTAGCGGGATCCTACGAGCAGTACTTC.

This chain connects TRBV14 to TRBJ2-5; D is undetermined. Germline loops: CDR1 SGHDN, CDR2 FVKESK. Trimming took off 1 base at V and 1 base at J, with 7 bases between the two ends. The CDR3 runs to 14 residues. The CDR3 sequence: CASSQVYPQETQYF. The DNA for the CDR3 is TGTGCCAGCAGCCAAGTCTATCCCCAAGAGACCCAGTACTTC. The entire variable domain, with the rest obtained from reference TRBV14 and TRBJ2-5, is as follows: EAGVTQFPSHSVIEKGQTVTLRCDPISGHDNLYWYRRVMGKEIKFLLHFVKESKQDESGMPNNRFLAERTGGTYSTLKVQPAELEDSGVYFCASSQVYPQETQYFGPGTRLLVL.

The chain has TRBV5-1 and TRBJ2-7, with TRBD1 matching 8 bases. V lost 4 bases to trimming and J lost 6 bases; unmatched junction nucleotides: 9. The germline V gene has CDR1 SGHRS and CDR2 YFSETQ. CDR3 length equals 14 residues. This chain's CDR3 is CASSPNDGQGEQYF. The CDR3 DNA reads TGCGCCAGCAGCCCAAACGACGGACAGGGCGAGCAGTACTTC.

The chain combines TRBV12-3 or TRBV12-4 with TRBJ1-1; TRBD1 matches 10 bases. The CDR3 is 14 amino acids. V lost 6 bases and J lost 6; bases outside the gene matches: 7. CDR3 nucleotide sequence: TGTGCCAGCAGCCAGGGACAGGGGAGGCCTGAAGCTTTCTTT. Encoded protein: CASSQGQGRPEAFF.

V usage is TRBV20-1 and J usage is TRBJ2-7; the D gene is possibly TRBD2 (6 bases). The CDR3 contains 15 residues. V was pared by 5 bases and J by 1 base, with 18 bases between. CDR1 is DFQATT, CDR2 SNEGSKA, per germline (reference sequence). CDR3 nucleotides: TGCAGTGCTCCAAACTTCCGGGACTCTTCCTACGAGCAGTACTTC. Translation gives CSAPNFRDSSYEQYF.

The chain has TRBV9 and TRBJ2-1; D remains unclear. The CDR3 has 14 residues. V shed 0 bases and J shed 0 bases, with 4 bases lying between them. Germline V gene lookup returns CDR1 SGDLS and CDR2 YYNGEE. CDR3 DNA sequence: TGTGCCAGCAGCGTAGCGAGCTCCTACAATGAGCAGTTCTTC. Encoded protein: CASSVASSYNEQFF.

The chain has TRBV5-4 and TRBJ1-3; D is uncertain. The CDR3 spans 13 residues. Trimming shortened V by 4 bases and J by 4 bases, and 9 bases separated the two germline ends. In germline, CDR1 is SGHNT, CDR2 YYREEE (reference sequence). The CDR3 coding sequence is TGTGCCAGCAGCACAAATACGGGAAACACCATATATTTT. Protein sequence: CASSTNTGNTIYF.

In DNA, the CDR3 is TGCAGTGTTTCCCCTGGGGGTCCGGGGCAGTTCTTC. Amino acid sequence: CSVSPGGPGQFF. The chain carries TRBV20-1 and TRBJ2-1, with D perhaps TRBD1 or TRBD2 (5 bases each). The CDR3 has 12 amino acids. The germline CDR1 and CDR2 sequences are DFQATT and SNEGSKA (reference sequence). V was cut by 7 bases and J by 12 bases, with 19 bases left in between.